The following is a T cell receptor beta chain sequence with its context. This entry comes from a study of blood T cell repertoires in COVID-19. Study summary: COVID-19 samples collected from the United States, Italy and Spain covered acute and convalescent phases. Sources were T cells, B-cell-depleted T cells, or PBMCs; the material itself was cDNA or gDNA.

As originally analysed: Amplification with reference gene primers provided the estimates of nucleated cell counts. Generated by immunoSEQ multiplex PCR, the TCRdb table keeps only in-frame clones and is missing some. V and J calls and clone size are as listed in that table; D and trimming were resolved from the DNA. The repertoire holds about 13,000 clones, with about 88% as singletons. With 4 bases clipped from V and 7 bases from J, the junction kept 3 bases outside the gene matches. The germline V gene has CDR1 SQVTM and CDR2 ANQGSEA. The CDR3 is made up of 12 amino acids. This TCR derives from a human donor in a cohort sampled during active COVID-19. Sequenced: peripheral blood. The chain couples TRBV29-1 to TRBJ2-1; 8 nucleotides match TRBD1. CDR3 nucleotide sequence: TGCAGCGTTGGACAGGGGAAGAATGAGCAGTTCTTC. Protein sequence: CSVGQGKNEQFF.